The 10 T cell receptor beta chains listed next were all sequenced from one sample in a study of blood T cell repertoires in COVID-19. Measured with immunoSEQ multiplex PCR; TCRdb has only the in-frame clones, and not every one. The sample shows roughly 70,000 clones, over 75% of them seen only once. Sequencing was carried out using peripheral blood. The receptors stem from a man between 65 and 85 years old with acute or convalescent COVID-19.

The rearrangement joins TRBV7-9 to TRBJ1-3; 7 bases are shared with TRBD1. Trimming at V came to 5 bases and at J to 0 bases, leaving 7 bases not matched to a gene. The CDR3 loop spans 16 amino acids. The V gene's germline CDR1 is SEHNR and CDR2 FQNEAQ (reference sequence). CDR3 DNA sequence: TGTGCCAGCAGCCAGGGACAGCCTGCCTCTGGAAACACCATATATTTT. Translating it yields CASSQGQPASGNTIYF.

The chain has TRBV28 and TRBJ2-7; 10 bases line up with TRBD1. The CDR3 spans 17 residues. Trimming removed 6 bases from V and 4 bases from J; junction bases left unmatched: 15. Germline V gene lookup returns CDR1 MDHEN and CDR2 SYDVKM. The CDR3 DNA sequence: TGTGCCAGCAGCCCACTCCCCAAGGACAGGGGGAGGTACGAGCAGTACTTC. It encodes CASSPLPKDRGRYEQYF.

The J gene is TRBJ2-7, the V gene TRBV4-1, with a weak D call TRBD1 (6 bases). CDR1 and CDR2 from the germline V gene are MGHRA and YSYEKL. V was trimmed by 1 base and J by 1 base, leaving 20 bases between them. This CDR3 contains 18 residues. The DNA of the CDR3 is TGCGCCAGCAGCCAAGGACCCGTAAACAGGGCCCTTTCCTACGAGCAGTACTTC. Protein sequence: CASSQGPVNRALSYEQYF.

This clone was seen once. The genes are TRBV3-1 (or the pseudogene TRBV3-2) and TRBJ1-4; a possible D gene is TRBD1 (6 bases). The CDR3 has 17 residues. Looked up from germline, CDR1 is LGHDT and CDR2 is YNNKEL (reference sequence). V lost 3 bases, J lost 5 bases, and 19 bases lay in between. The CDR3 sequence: CASSHYTGLRRNEKLFF. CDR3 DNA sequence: TGTGCCAGCAGCCACTACACAGGGCTGCGGCGGAATGAAAAACTGTTTTTT.

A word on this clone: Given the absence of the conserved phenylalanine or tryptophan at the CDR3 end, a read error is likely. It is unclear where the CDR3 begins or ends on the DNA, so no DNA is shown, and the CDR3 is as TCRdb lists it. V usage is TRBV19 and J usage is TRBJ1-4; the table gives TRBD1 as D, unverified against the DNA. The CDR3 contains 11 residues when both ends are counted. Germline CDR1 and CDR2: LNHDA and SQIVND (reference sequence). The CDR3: CASSISGIFNR.

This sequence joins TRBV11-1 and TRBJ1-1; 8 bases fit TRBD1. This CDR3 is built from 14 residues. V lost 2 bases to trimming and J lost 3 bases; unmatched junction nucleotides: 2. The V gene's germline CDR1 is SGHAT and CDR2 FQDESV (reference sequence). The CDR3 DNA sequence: TGTGCCAGCAGCTTACAGGGGGCGGACACTGAAGCTTTCTTT. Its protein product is CASSLQGADTEAFF.

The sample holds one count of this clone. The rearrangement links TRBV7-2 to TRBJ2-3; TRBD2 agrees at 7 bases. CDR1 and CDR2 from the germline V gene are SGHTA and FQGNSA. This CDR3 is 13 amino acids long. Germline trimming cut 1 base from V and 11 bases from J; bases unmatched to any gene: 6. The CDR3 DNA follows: TGTGCCAGCAGCTTAGACCCTAGCGGAGTGCAGTATTTT. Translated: CASSLDPSGVQYF.

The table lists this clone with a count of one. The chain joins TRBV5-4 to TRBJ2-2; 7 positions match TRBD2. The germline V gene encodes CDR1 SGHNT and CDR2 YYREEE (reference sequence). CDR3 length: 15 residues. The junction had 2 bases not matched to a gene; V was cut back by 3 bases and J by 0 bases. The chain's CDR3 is CASSSGLANTGELFF. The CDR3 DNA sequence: TGTGCCAGCAGCTCTGGACTAGCGAACACCGGGGAGCTGTTTTTT.

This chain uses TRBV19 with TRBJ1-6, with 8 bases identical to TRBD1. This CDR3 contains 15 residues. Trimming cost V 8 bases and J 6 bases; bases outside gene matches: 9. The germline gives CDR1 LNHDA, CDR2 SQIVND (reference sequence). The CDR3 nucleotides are TGTGCCAGTGGCACCGGGACAGGCAGTAATTCACCCCTCCACTTT. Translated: CASGTGTGSNSPLHF.

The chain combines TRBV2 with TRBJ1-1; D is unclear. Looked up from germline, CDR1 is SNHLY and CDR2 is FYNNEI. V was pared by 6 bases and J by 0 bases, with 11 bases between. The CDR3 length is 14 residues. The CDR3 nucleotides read TGTGCCAGCAGGAGGGAGGGAATGAACACTGAAGCTTTCTTT. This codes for CASRREGMNTEAFF.